One sample yielded the 24 T cell receptor beta chains listed below, sequenced in a study of T cell changes during pregnancy in multiple sclerosis. The repertoire was sequenced with immunoSEQ multiplex PCR; TCRdb's copy has only in-frame clones and lacks some. Among about 76,000 clones listed, around 94% were seen once. The sequences come from peripheral blood, collected in the third trimester of pregnancy. The receptors come from a female donor with multiple sclerosis, enrolled in a pregnancy study.

This chain uses TRBV23-1 with TRBJ2-1; D is perhaps TRBD2 (7 bases). TRBV23-1 is labeled an ORF, and its function is uncertain. Trimming removed 4 bases at V and 6 bases at J, with 19 bases between. CDR3 length: 16 residues. CDR3 nucleotide sequence: TGCGCCAGCAGTCGGGGGGGCCTCCTAGGTGGCAATGAGCAGTTCTTC. It yields the protein CASSRGGLLGGNEQFF.

V usage is TRBV4-1 and J usage is TRBJ2-7; 7 positions match TRBD1. The CDR3 covers 15 residues. J lost 5 bases, V lost 0 bases, and 7 bases had no gene match. Germline V gene data show CDR1 as MGHRA and CDR2 as YSYEKL. The CDR3 loop reads CASSQEGQSGDEQYF. CDR3 DNA: TGCGCCAGCAGCCAAGAGGGACAGTCAGGGGACGAGCAGTACTTC.

The V and J genes are TRBV5-1 and TRBJ1-1; TRBD1 agrees at 8 bases. After removal of 4 bases from V and 5 bases from J, the junction contained 10 bases not matched to a gene. This CDR3 is 15 amino acids long. Germline V lookup: CDR1 SGHRS, CDR2 YFSETQ. CDR3 bases: TGCGCCAGCAGCATACTAACAGGGGGAGGAACTGAAGCTTTCTTT. Amino acids: CASSILTGGGTEAFF.

The chain links TRBV20-1 to TRBJ2-3; D ambiguous. V lost 6 bases and J 4 bases, leaving 5 bases between the germline ends. The CDR3 is 10 residues long. Germline lookup yields CDR1 DFQATT and CDR2 SNEGSKA (reference sequence). The CDR3 region has the DNA TGCAGTGCGTCAGCAGATACGCAGTATTTT. Its protein product is CSASADTQYF.

The chain combines TRBV25-1 with TRBJ1-6, with D tentatively TRBD1 (6 bases). Germline CDR1 is MGHDK and CDR2 is SYGVNS. Trimming took off 2 bases at V and 7 bases at J, with 15 bases between the two ends. This CDR3 has 16 amino acids. The CDR3 sequence is CASSERGGVPNSPLHF. CDR3 coding DNA: TGTGCCAGCAGTGAAAGAGGGGGGGTCCCCAATTCACCCCTCCACTTT.

This clone occurred a few times. The germline gene is not matched at one end of the junction; a read error may be the cause. The chain couples TRBV9 to TRBJ1-1, with D possibly being TRBD1 (6 bases). Germline V CDR1 and CDR2: SGDLS, YYNGEE. The CDR3 spans 16 residues. CDR3 nucleotide sequence: TGTGCCAGCAGCGACCGCTCAACAGGGTGGAACGCTGAAGCTTTCTTT. The encoded protein is CASSDRSTGWNAEAFF.

This clone was recorded once. The chain combines TRBV15 with TRBJ2-2, with 7 bases matching TRBD2. Germline V gene data show CDR1 as LNHNV and CDR2 as YYDKDF (reference sequence). This CDR3 has 13 amino acids. The V and J ends lost 0 bases and 13 bases, in that order; junction bases with no gene match: 5. CDR3 sequence: CATSREIREGLFF. CDR3 DNA sequence: TGTGCCACCAGCAGAGAGATTAGGGAGGGGCTGTTTTTT.

The chain links TRBV7-2 to TRBJ1-5, with 7 bases lining up with TRBD1. V gave up 5 bases and J gave up 4 bases; unmatched junction bases: 8. The germline gives CDR1 SGHTA, CDR2 FQGNSA. This CDR3 has 15 amino acids. The CDR3 loop reads CASSLEQGFNQPQHF. CDR3 DNA sequence: TGTGCCAGCAGCCTTGAACAGGGGTTTAATCAGCCCCAGCATTTT.

The CDR3 here is CASSIGGNYEQYF. The DNA for the CDR3 is TGTGCCAGTAGTATCGGGGGGAACTACGAGCAGTACTTC. This chain joins TRBV19 and TRBJ2-7; 7 bases are a match to TRBD2. There are 13 residues in the CDR3. The germline CDR1 and CDR2 sequences are LNHDA and SQIVND (reference sequence). The V segment lost 3 bases and the J segment 3 bases; nucleotides outside the gene matches: 2.

The chain links TRBV7-3 to TRBJ1-1; TRBD1 might be the D (5 bases). The CDR3 sequence is 13 residues long. CDR1 is SGHTA, CDR2 FQGTGA, per germline. V was trimmed by 2 bases and J by 11 bases, leaving 15 bases between them. DNA for the CDR3: TGTGCCAGCAGCTTATCGGGGGTATCGGACGCTTTCTTT. Its translation is CASSLSGVSDAFF.

V gene TRBV9 combines with J gene TRBJ1-2; unclear D gene. V lost 1 base, J lost 4 bases, and 14 bases lay in between. Germline V CDR1 and CDR2: SGDLS, YYNGEE. This CDR3 region has 15 residues. The CDR3 is CASSVREMSTYGYTF. The CDR3 DNA reads as TGTGCCAGCAGCGTAAGGGAGATGAGTACCTATGGCTACACCTTC.

This rearrangement joins TRBV9 to TRBJ1-2; 7 positions match TRBD1. Germline CDR1 SGDLS, CDR2 YYNGEE. The trim removed 2 bases at V and 8 bases at J, leaving 12 bases unmatched. The CDR3 runs to 15 residues. In DNA form, the CDR3 reads TGTGCCAGCAGCGTTTCACCCGACAGGGTAAACGGCTACACCTTC. It is translated as CASSVSPDRVNGYTF.

The V call is TRBV15, the J call TRBJ2-3; a weak D match, TRBD1 (6 bases). Germline assignment: CDR1 LNHNV and CDR2 YYDKDF (reference sequence). V lost 0 bases, J lost 6 bases, and 16 bases lay in between. The CDR3 loop spans 16 amino acids. CDR3 sequence reads: CATSRDLRGIHDTQYF. DNA of the CDR3: TGTGCCACCAGCAGAGATCTCAGGGGCATACATGATACGCAGTATTTT.

Only one count was recorded for this clone. This sequence joins TRBV10-1 and TRBJ2-2, with D tentatively TRBD1 (5 bases). Germline V gene data show CDR1 as WNHNN and CDR2 as SYGVQD (reference sequence). V was trimmed by 8 bases and J by 2 bases, leaving 15 bases between them. The CDR3 runs to 15 residues. The CDR3 sequence is CASPPNRPNTGELFF. The CDR3 nucleotides are TGCGCCAGCCCTCCGAACAGGCCCAACACCGGGGAGCTGTTTTTT.

This clone was detected only once. The genes are TRBV5-1 and TRBJ2-3, with D perhaps TRBD1 (6 bases). The CDR3 has 17 amino acids. In germline, CDR1 is SGHRS, CDR2 YFSETQ. Between the trimmed V and J ends, which lost 3 bases and 3 bases, there was a span of 20 bases. The CDR3 spells CASSSWGRGSETDTQYF. The CDR3 DNA follows: TGCGCCAGCAGCTCATGGGGTAGGGGGTCGGAAACAGATACGCAGTATTTT.

V is TRBV4-2 and J is TRBJ2-2; 12 bases map to TRBD1. CDR3 size: 18 residues. Germline CDR1 and CDR2: LGHNA and YNFKEQ. V lost 3 bases to trimming and J lost 0 bases; unmatched junction nucleotides: 5. CDR3 coding DNA: TGTGCCAGCAGCCAGGGACAGGGGGCTACCGCGAACACCGGGGAGCTGTTTTTT. Translation gives CASSQGQGATANTGELFF.

The CDR3 is CASSSLRREAFF. The CDR3 region has the DNA TGTGCCAGCAGCTCCCTCCGACGGGAGGCTTTCTTT. The gene calls are TRBV7-9 and TRBJ1-1; D ambiguous. Trimming left V 4 bases short and J 11 bases short, with 14 bases between. Germline V lookup: CDR1 SEHNR, CDR2 FQNEAQ (reference sequence). The CDR3 totals 12 residues.

The genes are TRBV7-2 and TRBJ1-4; weak D call: TRBD1 (5 bases). V was trimmed by 3 bases and J by 0 bases, leaving 14 bases between them. The germline V gene encodes CDR1 SGHTA and CDR2 FQGNSA. This CDR3 has 17 amino acids. Here the CDR3 reads CASSFSGGAATNEKLFF. CDR3 nucleotide sequence: TGTGCCAGCAGCTTTTCCGGAGGGGCCGCAACTAATGAAAAACTGTTTTTT.

J is TRBJ1-2 and V is TRBV7-3, with a tentative D call TRBD1 (6 bases). V was pared by 0 bases and J by 6 bases, with 14 bases between. CDR3 length: 15 amino acids. The germline gives CDR1 SGHTA, CDR2 FQGTGA. CDR3 coding DNA: TGTGCCAGCAGCTTAACCGGACAGACGACAAATGGCTACACCTTC. Amino acids: CASSLTGQTTNGYTF.

The chain has TRBV5-1 and TRBJ2-3, with 10 nucleotides matching TRBD2. V gave up 4 bases and J gave up 3 bases; unmatched junction bases: 11. CDR1 is SGHRS and CDR2 is YFSETQ in the germline V gene. This CDR3 region has 17 residues. The CDR3 DNA reads TGCGCCAGCAGCACGGGGGCCGGGACTAGCGAGACAGATACGCAGTATTTT. Its translation is CASSTGAGTSETDTQYF.

This chain uses TRBV30 with TRBJ1-3; 7 bases map to TRBD1. Germline V lookup: CDR1 GTSNPN, CDR2 SVGIG (reference sequence). Trimming at V came to 5 bases and at J to 4 bases, leaving 2 bases not matched to a gene. CDR3 length: 12 amino acids. CDR3 amino acids: CAWSRGGNTIYF. For the CDR3, the DNA is TGTGCCTGGTCCAGGGGGGGAAACACCATATATTTT.

The rearrangement links TRBV7-2 to TRBJ2-1; 12 nucleotides agree with TRBD2. CDR1 is SGHTA and CDR2 is FQGNSA in the germline V gene. The junction had 8 bases not matched to a gene; V was cut back by 7 bases and J by 1 base. The length of the CDR3 is 17 residues. CDR3 residues: CASTQTSGGPSYNEQFF. In nucleotides, the CDR3 is TGTGCCAGCACCCAGACTAGCGGGGGACCTTCCTACAATGAGCAGTTCTTC.

J is TRBJ2-3 and V is TRBV18, with a tentative D call TRBD2 (6 bases). The ends were cut back, 3 bases at V and 1 base at J, with 8 bases in the middle. Per germline, CDR1 KGHSH and CDR2 LQKENI. The CDR3 runs 14 residues. CDR3 sequence (DNA): TGTGCCAGCTCACCGATAGCGGGCACAGATACGCAGTATTTT. It is translated as CASSPIAGTDTQYF.

In DNA form, the CDR3 reads TGTGCCAGCTCACCGAGGCCCCCGAACACTGAAGCTTTCTTT. Encoded protein: CASSPRPPNTEAFF. The chain combines TRBV18 with TRBJ1-1; D not certain. The CDR3 length is 14 residues. Germline loops: CDR1 KGHSH, CDR2 LQKENI. Trimming removed 3 bases at V and 1 base at J, with 9 bases between.